These 30 T cell receptor beta chains originate from one sample sequenced in a study of T-cell memory formation after mild COVID-19. TCRdb called the 5' RACE reads again in MiXCR, with one record for every CDR3 protein. Of about 290,000 distinct CDR3 sequences detected, about 16% appear once; the ten largest clones hold roughly a fifth. The material sequenced was PBMCs or a T cell subset sorted from them (not recorded which). The origin of the receptors is a man aged 18 to 30 who had mild COVID-19 (a few samples of this study predate the infection). Cell type and time point are not known.

The sample holds a few counts of this clonotype. This chain uses TRBV7-2 with TRBJ2-7; D gene ambiguous. V shed 4 bases and J shed 3 bases, with 10 bases lying between them. CDR1 is SGHTA and CDR2 is FQGNSA in the germline V gene. This CDR3 has 13 amino acids. The CDR3 region is CASSSRHSYEQYF. The CDR3, as DNA: TGTGCCAGCAGCTCGCGACACAGCTACGAGCAGTACTTC.

The sample holds a few counts of this clonotype. The chain combines TRBV12-3 or TRBV12-4 with TRBJ2-1; D remains ambiguous. V was shortened by 2 bases and J by 7 bases, with 9 bases between the two germline ends. The CDR3 covers 13 residues. The chain's CDR3 is CASSLQQPNEQFF. CDR3 sequence (DNA): TGTGCCAGCAGTTTACAACAGCCTAATGAGCAGTTCTTC.

CDR3 coding DNA: TGCGCCAGCAGCTTGGACGGTGCAACTAATGAAAAACTGTTTTTT. Protein: CASSLDGATNEKLFF. The chain has TRBV5-1 and TRBJ1-4; no definite D call. Germline loops: CDR1 SGHRS, CDR2 YFSETQ. V lost 0 bases to trimming and J lost 0 bases, with 6 bases between them. The CDR3 spans 15 residues. The full variable domain, rest sourced from reference TRBV5-1 and TRBJ1-4, is KAGVTQTPRYLIKTRGQQVTLSCSPISGHRSVSWYQQTPGQGLQFLFEYFSETQRNKGNFPGRFSGRQFSNSRSEMNVSTLELGDSALYLCASSLDGATNEKLFFGSGTQLSVL.

The chain carries TRBV7-2 and TRBJ1-1; D possibly corresponds to TRBD1 (5 bases). V shed 3 bases and J shed 8 bases, with 7 bases lying between them. This CDR3 is built from 11 residues. Germline V gene data show CDR1 as SGHTA and CDR2 as FQGNSA. The CDR3 coding sequence is TGTGCCAGCAGCTTTTGGGGGGAAGCTTTCTTT. Translation gives CASSFWGEAFF.

This clonotype has just a few counts. Its ends do not fully match the called genes, so a read error is possible. The J gene is TRBJ2-2, the V gene TRBV7-2; 7 positions agree with TRBD1. Germline CDR1 reads SGHTA; CDR2 reads FQGNSA. The CDR3 is made up of 15 amino acids. This CDR3 reads CASTLMHRGTGELFF. The CDR3 region has the DNA TGTGCCAGCACCTTAATGCACAGGGGCACCGGGGAGCTGTTTTTT.

V and J are TRBV5-6 and TRBJ2-7; 8 nucleotides agree with TRBD2. This CDR3 has 15 amino acids. The germline V gene encodes CDR1 SGHDT and CDR2 YYEEEE. The V gene end was trimmed by 3 bases and the J gene end by 6 bases; junction bases not matched to a gene: 11. CDR3 in DNA: TGTGCCAGCAGCTCAGCGGGGGTCCCGAGGGGCGAGCAGTACTTC. Translating it yields CASSSAGVPRGEQYF.

This clonotype was observed many times. The chain employs TRBV5-5 and TRBJ1-5, with D maybe TRBD1 (5 bases). This CDR3 region has 14 residues. V shed 0 bases and J shed 4 bases, with 8 bases lying between them. Germline values: CDR1 SGHKS, CDR2 YYEKEE (reference sequence). The CDR3 region is CASSLGDRNQPQHF. CDR3 in DNA: TGTGCCAGCAGCTTGGGGGACCGGAATCAGCCCCAGCATTTT.

The rearrangement links TRBV7-3 to TRBJ2-1; TRBD2 aligns across 8 bases. The CDR3 totals 15 residues. With V trimmed by 5 bases and J by 10 bases, 13 bases remained unmatched. Germline-derived CDR1 and CDR2 are SGHTA and FQGTGA. The CDR3 nucleotides are TGTGCCAGCAGCCTCTCCTCGGGGGGGGGTAGAGAGCAGTTCTTC. This gives the protein CASSLSSGGGREQFF.

The J gene is TRBJ2-5, the V gene TRBV5-5; TRBD2 matches at 11 bases. CDR3 length: 18 residues. J lost 6 bases, V lost 1 base, and 14 bases had no gene match. In germline, CDR1 is SGHKS, CDR2 YYEKEE (reference sequence). The CDR3: CASSLIPIAGGPWKTQYF. The CDR3 region has the DNA TGTGCCAGCAGCTTGATCCCCATAGCGGGGGGGCCTTGGAAGACCCAGTACTTC.

In its sample, this clonotype was seen a few times. This chain joins TRBV6-5 and TRBJ1-2; D not resolved. This CDR3 is built from 12 residues. V lost 2 bases, J lost 7 bases, and 8 bases lay in between. The V gene's germline CDR1 is MNHEY and CDR2 SVGAGI. The CDR3 reads CASSYPQGGYTF. CDR3 DNA sequence: TGTGCCAGCAGTTACCCCCAAGGTGGCTACACCTTC.

This chain connects TRBV5-1 to TRBJ2-1; the D gene is possibly TRBD1 (5 bases). The CDR3 length is 16 residues. Trimming pared 4 bases from V and 2 bases from J, leaving 16 bases between. The V gene's germline CDR1 is SGHRS and CDR2 YFSETQ. CDR3 nucleotides: TGCGCCAGCAGCGGCCCGGCGCAGGGCACCTACAATGAGCAGTTCTTC. The encoded protein is CASSGPAQGTYNEQFF.

The J gene is TRBJ2-1, the V gene TRBV7-6; TRBD1 is a possible D gene (5 bases). The CDR3 loop spans 15 amino acids. CDR1 and CDR2 from the germline V gene are SGHVS and FNYEAQ. With 5 bases removed from V and 0 bases from J, the gap between germline ends came to 11 bases. CDR3: CASSAQESSYNEQFF. The CDR3, as DNA: TGTGCCAGCAGCGCACAGGAGAGCTCCTACAATGAGCAGTTCTTC.

The chain carries TRBV10-1 and TRBJ1-5; a possible D gene is TRBD1 (6 bases). The V end lost 3 bases, the J end lost 4 bases, and 16 bases lay between the germline ends. This CDR3 has 16 amino acids. Germline V CDR1 and CDR2: WNHNN, SYGVQD (reference sequence). CDR3 coding DNA: TGCGCCAGCAGTGACGGCAGGGGAGTAAGGAATCAGCCCCAGCATTTT. It specifies CASSDGRGVRNQPQHF.

There are many counts of this clonotype. This chain connects TRBV14 to TRBJ1-1; TRBD1 is a possible D gene (6 bases). Trimming pared 5 bases from V and 4 bases from J, leaving 23 bases between. There are 17 residues in the CDR3. The germline V gene has CDR1 SGHDN and CDR2 FVKESK. The CDR3 DNA reads TGTGCCAGCAGCTCTATTTACGAAGGGGGGACGGGCACTGAAGCTTTCTTT. It is translated as CASSSIYEGGTGTEAFF.

This clonotype was counted ten times or more. The chain combines TRBV5-1 with TRBJ2-3, with TRBD1 matching over 9 bases. V lost 7 bases, J lost 5 bases, and 8 bases stayed unmatched. The CDR3 extends over 14 amino acids. Germline V gene sequence: CDR1 SGHRS, CDR2 YFSETQ. The chain's CDR3 is CASQPGQGGDTQYF. The CDR3 DNA reads as TGCGCCAGCCAACCGGGACAGGGTGGAGATACGCAGTATTTT.

This clonotype was detected ten times or more. The gene calls are TRBV29-1 and TRBJ2-1; D is tentatively TRBD1 or TRBD2 (7 bases each). The CDR3 runs to 16 residues. CDR1 SQVTM and CDR2 ANQGSEA come from the germline V gene. The V and J ends lost 0 bases and 5 bases respectively, with 17 bases between them. CDR3 loop: CSVEDLGRGGNNEQFF. In nucleotides, the CDR3 is TGCAGCGTTGAAGATCTCGGCAGGGGGGGGAACAATGAGCAGTTCTTC.

This chain uses TRBV7-2 with TRBJ2-1, with TRBD2 identical over 10 bases. The CDR3 totals 16 residues. After removal of 2 bases from V and 7 bases from J, the junction contained 8 bases not matched to a gene. Per the germline V gene, CDR1 is SGHTA and CDR2 is FQGNSA. In nucleotides, the CDR3 is TGTGCCAGCAGCTTAAGGAGCGCTAGCGGGGGAAATGAGCAGTTCTTC. As protein: CASSLRSASGGNEQFF.

The chain recombines TRBV27 with TRBJ2-7; 8 positions match TRBD1. Trimming at V came to 5 bases and at J to 2 bases, leaving 8 bases not matched to a gene. CDR1 MNHEY and CDR2 SMNVEV come from the germline V gene (reference sequence). The CDR3 is made up of 15 amino acids. The CDR3 sequence is CASSPDRVRTYEQYV. The CDR3 coding sequence is TGTGCCAGCAGTCCGGACAGGGTGAGGACCTACGAGCAGTACGTC.

The sample holds many counts of this clonotype. The J gene is TRBJ2-4, the V gene TRBV5-1; TRBD1 agrees at 8 bases. This CDR3 region has 13 residues. J lost 7 bases, V lost 3 bases, and 3 bases had no gene match. CDR1 and CDR2 (germline): SGHRS, YFSETQ. CDR3 coding DNA: TGCGCCAGCAGCTCGGGACAGGTGAACATTCAGTACTTC. As protein: CASSSGQVNIQYF.

A few counts support this clonotype. The rearrangement joins TRBV7-6 to TRBJ2-2; D possibly corresponds to TRBD1 (5 bases). V gave up 5 bases and J gave up 3 bases, with 13 bases separating them. This CDR3 has 15 residues. Germline values: CDR1 SGHVS, CDR2 FNYEAQ. The CDR3 here is CASSPKGPYTGELFF. CDR3 nucleotide sequence: TGTGCCAGCAGCCCAAAGGGGCCCTACACCGGGGAGCTGTTTTTT. Full variable domain (rest looked up from reference TRBV7-6 and TRBJ2-2): GAGVSQSPRYKVTKRGQDVALRCDPISGHVSLYWYRQALGQGPEFLTYFNYEAQQDKSGLPNDRFSAERPEGSISTLTIQRTEQRDSAMYRCASSPKGPYTGELFFGEGSRLTVL.

This sequence joins TRBV18 and TRBJ2-3, with 8 bases matching TRBD2. This CDR3 comprises 15 residues. Germline trimming cut 4 bases from V and 4 bases from J; bases unmatched to any gene: 7. The germline V gene encodes CDR1 KGHSH and CDR2 LQKENI. The CDR3 region is CASSLAGTRADTQYF. The CDR3 DNA reads TGTGCCAGCTCACTAGCCGGGACTAGGGCAGATACGCAGTATTTT.

The V and J genes are TRBV5-1 and TRBJ2-3; 8 bases fit TRBD1. The V segment lost 5 bases and the J segment 5 bases; nucleotides outside the gene matches: 7. In germline, CDR1 is SGHRS, CDR2 YFSETQ. The CDR3 is 14 residues long. CDR3 DNA: TGCGCCAGCAGAAGCCAGGGGGCGGAAGATACGCAGTATTTT. Its translation: CASRSQGAEDTQYF.

The chain is built from TRBV7-9 and TRBJ2-5; D remains unclear. Trimming removed 5 bases from V and 5 bases from J, with 21 bases in between. CDR1 and CDR2 (germline): SEHNR, FQNEAQ (reference sequence). The CDR3 has 16 residues. The CDR3 bases are TGTGCCAGCAGCACCGTTGATCTGGGCGCTTTGGAGACCCAGTACTTC. Its translation: CASSTVDLGALETQYF.

J is TRBJ2-2 and V is TRBV28; D may be TRBD1 (5 bases). The V end was cut by 5 bases, the J end by 2 bases, with 15 bases between. Germline V CDR1 and CDR2: MDHEN, SYDVKM. This CDR3 contains 16 residues. The CDR3 reads CASSGSGDRNTGELFF. The CDR3 DNA follows: TGTGCCAGCAGTGGATCCGGAGACAGAAACACCGGGGAGCTGTTTTTT.

This chain connects TRBV7-6 to TRBJ2-1, with D perhaps matching TRBD1 (6 bases). Germline V gene lookup returns CDR1 SGHVS and CDR2 FNYEAQ. V was cut by 5 bases and J by 5 bases, with 16 bases left in between. The CDR3 has 15 amino acids. CDR3 in amino acids: CASSTKGQVNNEQFF. The CDR3 bases are TGTGCCAGCAGCACAAAGGGACAAGTAAACAATGAGCAGTTCTTC. The variable domain in full, completed from reference TRBV7-6 and TRBJ2-1, reads GAGVSQSPRYKVTKRGQDVALRCDPISGHVSLYWYRQALGQGPEFLTYFNYEAQQDKSGLPNDRFSAERPEGSISTLTIQRTEQRDSAMYRCASSTKGQVNNEQFFGPGTRLTVL.

This clonotype was seen repeatedly, ten times or more. The rearrangement links TRBV9 to TRBJ2-3, with D tentatively TRBD2 (5 bases). V lost 7 bases to trimming and J lost 6 bases, with 12 bases between them. This CDR3 region has 12 residues. Looked up from germline, CDR1 is SGDLS and CDR2 is YYNGEE. Written as DNA, the CDR3 is TGTGCCAGCGCCTCCCCTAGCGATACGCAGTATTTT. It encodes CASASPSDTQYF. The full variable domain, rest sourced from reference TRBV9 and TRBJ2-3, is DSGVTQTPKHLITATGQRVTLRCSPRSGDLSVYWYQQSLDQGLQFLIQYYNGEERAKGNILERFSAQQFPDLHSELNLSSLELGDSALYFCASASPSDTQYFGPGTRLTVL.

In its sample, this clonotype was seen a few times. The chain employs TRBV7-2 and TRBJ1-5, with D possibly being TRBD1 (5 bases). This CDR3 comprises 15 residues. V lost 2 bases, J lost 5 bases, and 13 bases lay in between. CDR1 SGHTA and CDR2 FQGNSA come from the germline V gene. CDR3 sequence (DNA): TGTGCCAGCAGCTTAAGAGGGACCTTTGATCAGCCCCAGCATTTT. This sequence encodes CASSLRGTFDQPQHF.

This clonotype has just a few counts. The rearrangement joins TRBV29-1 to TRBJ2-1; D is undetermined. Between the trimmed V and J ends, which lost 7 bases and 4 bases, there was a span of 8 bases. CDR1 is SQVTM, CDR2 ANQGSEA, per germline. This CDR3 has 11 amino acids. CDR3 nucleotides: TGCAGCGGCACAGAGTACAATGAGCAGTTCTTC. Protein: CSGTEYNEQFF.

The gene calls are TRBV6-5 and TRBJ1-3; no reliable D call. Trimming left V 6 bases short and J 7 bases short, with 10 bases between. CDR1 and CDR2 from the germline V gene are MNHEY and SVGAGI. The CDR3 covers 12 residues. The CDR3 region is CASRKSHNTIYF. The CDR3 region has the DNA TGTGCCAGCAGAAAGTCTCATAACACCATATATTTT.

This clonotype appeared a few times. The chain uses TRBV4-3 and TRBJ1-4, with D unresolved. Germline CDR1 LGHNA, CDR2 YSLEER. CDR3 length: 16 residues. V was clipped by 4 bases and J by 0 bases, with 12 bases between them. CDR3 amino acids: CASSRQSVATNEKLFF. DNA of the CDR3: TGCGCCAGCAGCCGCCAATCTGTGGCAACTAATGAAAAACTGTTTTTT.